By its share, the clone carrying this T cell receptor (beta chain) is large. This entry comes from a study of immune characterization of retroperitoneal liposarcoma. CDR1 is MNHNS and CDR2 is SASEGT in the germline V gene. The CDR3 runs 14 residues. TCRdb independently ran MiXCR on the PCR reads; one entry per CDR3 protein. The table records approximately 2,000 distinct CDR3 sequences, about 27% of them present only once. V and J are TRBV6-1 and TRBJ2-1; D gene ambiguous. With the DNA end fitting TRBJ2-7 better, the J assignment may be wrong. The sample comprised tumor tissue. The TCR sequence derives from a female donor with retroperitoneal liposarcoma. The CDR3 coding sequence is TGTGCCAGCAGTCCACGGAGTCCACCCTACGAGCAGTACTTC. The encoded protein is CASSPRSPPYEQYF.